This TCR beta chain was profiled in a study of shared clonotypes between healthy human individuals. Source study methods: Sequence data from immunoSEQ were junction-only and lacked quality scores; consequently, filtering differed. The repertoire was sequenced with immunoSEQ multiplex PCR; TCRdb's copy has only in-frame clones and lacks some. For V, J and clone size, that table is used; D and trimming come from the DNA. This table has a few hundred thousand clones, about 95% appearing once. Naive CD8 cells lacked CD45RO, underwent positive selection for CCR7 and left out terminally differentiated effector memory CD45RA+ cells. This clone showed up just once. There are 21 residues in the CDR3. CDR1 is GTSNPN, CDR2 SVGIG, per germline (reference sequence). Losses at the gene ends were 0 bases for V and 5 bases for J; bases not matched to a gene: 17.

The chain has TRBV30 and TRBJ2-2; 14 bases map to TRBD2. This sequence was found in a woman in her thirties in good health. The specimen was naive CD8+ T cells sorted from blood. CDR3 loop: CAWSVTSFGTSGRGGTGELFF. Written as DNA, the CDR3 is TGTGCCTGGAGTGTAACTAGTTTTGGGACTAGCGGGAGAGGGGGGACCGGGGAGCTGTTTTTT.